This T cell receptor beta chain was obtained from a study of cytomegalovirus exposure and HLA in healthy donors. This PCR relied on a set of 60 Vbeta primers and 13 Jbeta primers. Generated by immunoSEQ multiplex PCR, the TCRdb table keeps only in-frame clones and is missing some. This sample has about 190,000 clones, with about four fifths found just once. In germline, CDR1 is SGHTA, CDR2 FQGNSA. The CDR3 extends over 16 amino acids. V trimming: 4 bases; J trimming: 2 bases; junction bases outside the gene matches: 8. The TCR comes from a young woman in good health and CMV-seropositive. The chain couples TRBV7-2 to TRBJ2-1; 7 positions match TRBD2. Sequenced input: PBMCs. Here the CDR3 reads CASSSQELAAYNEQFF. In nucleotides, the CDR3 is TGTGCCAGCAGCTCACAGGAGCTAGCGGCCTACAATGAGCAGTTCTTC.